The sequence of this TCR beta chain was determined in a study of cytomegalovirus exposure and HLA in healthy donors (dated by TCRdb to 2015 to 2018). In terms of the full investigation: An earlier analysis of several hundred of the donors reported more than 250 Gb of sequence data and around 110 million unique TCR beta sequences from about 180 million T cells. An early release that covered several hundred HLA-typed donors contained approximately 300 gigabases of sequencing data and approximately 85 million unique TCR sequences. The genetic ancestry cluster associated with self-reported Caucasian donors included 81% of the approximately 400 genotyped donors. The study aimed to test whether signatures of past pathogen exposure could be identified by cataloging public T cell receptors. The study used immunosequencing to profile the T cell repertoires of some 600 subjects and linked those repertoires to cytomegalovirus serostatus. In addition to the first cohort of approximately 650 subjects, a separate validation cohort of 130 or so different subjects was used. To predict cytomegalovirus infection status, the study combined high-throughput TCR immunosequencing, statistical association of individual TCRs with disease status, and machine learning. A later analysis re-analyzed previously published TCR beta repertoires from hundreds of donors and added high-resolution HLA genotyping to study TCR occurrence patterns. In the later analysis, no new phenotypic data were used to find candidate immune exposures; instead, reliance was placed on TCR beta sequences and their occurrence across donors. In an earlier analysis of several hundred of the donors, high-throughput TCR beta sequencing was used to judge whether each TCR beta V gene segment behaved as functional or pseudogenic. Alongside the repertoire data, information on donor age, sex, ethnicity and CMV serostatus was compiled. A later genetic analysis used genome-wide SNP genotypes for about three fifths of the 666 donors, treating that subset as a discovery cohort. All discovery cohort repertoires had been generated using a single sequencing platform. HLA typing included class I and class II loci at four-digit resolution. The number of typed donors differed by locus: roughly 629-630 for A, B, C, DRB1 and DQB1; 522 for DQA1; around 610 for DPA1; and about 450 for DPB1. Because of strong linkage in the cohort, roughly 5 DR-DQ haplotypes were treated as single units for association and clustering. Among some 400 genotyped donors of the cohort, an average of approximately 200,000 unique TCR beta nucleotide sequences was sequenced per donor, of which roughly 18% were non-productive. The research as a whole found: An earlier analysis of around 500 of the donors showed that most TCR beta V segments appeared in productive rearrangements either about 87% or about 30% of the time, which broadly matched IMGT annotations. Roughly 15 rarely observed V segments, including chromosome 9 orphons, were excluded from the earlier analysis of approximately 500 of the donors because counts were too low. The presence/absence analyses assumed that sequencing depth was roughly uniform across donors, and that assumption may not be true. A few of the identified cytomegalovirus-associated TCR beta chains were confirmed in vitro to be specific for cytomegalovirus antigens. For the cohort, immune exposure information was limited to CMV serostatus. This cohort had only TCR beta chains sequenced, and the lack of alpha or paired-chain data limited which features could be detected. A cluster of highly shared sequence variants was judged likely to represent a technical artifact of the sequencing pipeline. The authors suggested that the approach could potentially be extended to other disease states and immunological phenotypes. A later analysis associated about 18,000 TCR beta sequences with specific HLA alleles at a false discovery rate of 0.05. A further reported finding was that TCR beta sequences accurately predicted the HLA-A and HLA-B alleles for most subjects in the first cohort. Across donors, most TCR sequences were observed very rarely, whereas some public TCRs were present in many individuals. According to a later analysis, TCR association rates differed among HLA loci, with DRB1 alleles showing the most associated TCRs and HLA-C alleles showing the fewest. Because HLA typing was unavailable for some donors at each locus, only the typed subset was used in association tests. The classifier was reported to diagnose cytomegalovirus status with high specificity and sensitivity in both the original and validation cohorts. When HLA alleles, especially DR and DQ, strongly co-occurred, TCR associations were difficult to assign to individual alleles. In a later analysis, HLA-associated TCR beta chains were found to be more clonally expanded and to have lower generation probabilities than equally common non-associated chains. Most CMV-associated TCR beta chains appeared to be HLA-restricted in a later analysis, and the HLA associations seemed to be driven largely by CMV exposure. In the study, around 160 TCR beta chains were listed as associated with cytomegalovirus. In a later genetic analysis, a missense DCLRE1C variant was associated with V-gene and J-gene trimming of TCR beta chains, and the association was replicated in an independent cohort. Linkage disequilibrium might explain the correlated functional status among segregating V segments, but an unknown experimental factor could not be excluded. In a later analysis, several top co-occurrence clusters were reported to appear linked to parvovirus B19, influenza, CMV and Epstein-Barr virus. Compared with the roughly 700-donor mean, donors in an Asian-associated ancestry cluster had fewer N-insertions in productive TCRs, according to a later genetic analysis. Some IMGT-functional V segments, including TRBV6-2 and TRBV6-3, could not be told apart with the 87-base-pair reads, so those segments were excluded.

In total, about 650 healthy bone marrow donors made up the cohort. At the time of sampling, all cohort members were nominally healthy, though unrecorded immune exposures were likely present. The donor was CMV seronegative and belonged to the group of 320 or so seronegative cohort members. Each donor provided a peripheral blood sample, and peripheral blood mononuclear cells were used for TCR beta sequencing. The Qiagen DNeasy Blood Extraction Kit was used to extract genomic DNA from the blood cell samples. Libraries were made using the immunoSEQ multiplex PCR assay. For the multiplex PCR, a mixture combining 60 forward primers for TCR Vbeta segments and 13 reverse primers for TCR Jbeta segments was used. The CDR3 region of rearranged TCR beta genes was amplified from genomic DNA by a multiplex PCR assay. The amplified TCR beta libraries were sequenced on the Illumina HiSeq System as 87-base-pair reads. Turning to the authors' computational methods: A later analysis tallied about 77 million unique TCR beta chains across the 666 repertoires, and 10 million to 11 million of those chains were shared by two or more donors. To remove PCR and sequencing errors, raw reads were error-corrected and collapsed into unique sequences using a nearest-neighbor algorithm that merged closely related sequences. V, D and J gene segments were assigned by aligning CDR3 sequences to IMGT reference sequences. Each retained sequence needed at least a six-nucleotide match to both a V gene segment and a J gene segment. A rearrangement was called productive if the CDR3 had no stop codons and remained in frame with V and J, and every other rearrangement was called non-productive. Following IMGT convention, CDR3 was defined as the stretch from the second conserved V-encoded cysteine up to the conserved J-encoded phenylalanine. The earlier analysis of 500 to 750 of the donors excluded any sequence lacking an unambiguous match to a single V gene segment. In an earlier analysis of a few hundred of the donors, V segments were called functional above 56.7% productive rearrangements and were called segregating when the between-donor standard deviation exceeded 5%. A statistical classification framework was built for diagnosing cytomegalovirus status from the catalog of TCR beta chain sequences. A later analysis assigned V and J genes by comparing TCR nucleotide sequences with IMGT/GENE-DB human TR gene sequences. In a later analysis, CDR3 sequences and most-parsimonious VDJ recombination scenarios were assigned using the TCRdist pipeline. In a later analysis, each TCR beta chain was defined by its CDR3 amino acid sequence together with its V-gene family, and reads lacking a unique V-gene family were excluded. To address suspected cross-contamination and a sequencing artifact, a later analysis removed 592 highly shared, low-generation-probability nucleotide sequences. In a later analysis, a clonal expansion index for each public chain was calculated from normalized within-repertoire ranks of inferred template counts. Generation probabilities in a later analysis came from a VDJ recombination model fitted to out-of-frame rearrangements, and those results were checked against IGoR. In a later analysis, hypergeometric tests were used to score TCR-TCR, TCR-HLA and TCR-CMV co-occurrence, with a repertoire-size bias correction applied to TCR pairs. False discovery rates were estimated in a later analysis by permuting HLA or CMV assignments 20 times. In a later analysis, co-occurring TCRs were grouped using DBSCAN, with TCRdist sequence similarity added in when clustering inside HLA-allele-positive subsets. Repertoires with fewer than 30,000 or more than 120,000 public chains were left out of co-occurrence clustering, as were several repertoires with anomalous nucleotide sharing. TCRdb stores this immuneACCESS table with in-frame sequences only. Part of the clones is absent; in the studies checked, under half of the shortfall reflects unresolved V genes, and no reason is known for the rest. V and J calls and clone size are copied from that table; D and trimming were computed from the DNA. The sample has approximately 190,000 clones on record, over 70% of them singletons. Roughly 1.3% of the sample is taken by the ten largest.

The CDR3 holds 14 amino acids from the cysteine to the phenylalanine. Only CDR3 DNA remains: 42 bases, in frame from the first base. Reading the germline V gene gives CDR1 SGHRS and CDR2 YFSETQ. A distance of 9 bases separates the germline ends of V and J, which lose 0 bases and 6 bases respectively. Concerning this clone itself: This clone's antigen is unknown. No much larger clonotype is one base removed from it; base qualities were not supplied.

Sequencing input: PBMCs. The receptor's source is a man aged 25-45 years in good health and CMV-seronegative. This sequence uses TRBV5-1 and TRBJ2-2, and the D gene may be TRBD2, 5 bases matching. The nucleotide sequence is given as TGCGCCAGCAGCTTGGACCGGCGGGCCGGGGAGCTGTTTTTT. The translation is CASSLDRRAGELFF.